The 25 T cell receptor beta chains in this list originate from one sample, sequenced in a study of OX40 agonist ivuxolimab in advanced cancers. Profiling relied on immunoSEQ multiplex PCR, and the TCRdb table lists in-frame clones only, not all of them. This sample has about 84,000 clones; around 94% occur once, and the top ten carry 11%. Sequenced here: CD4+ or CD8+ T cells sorted from blood, sampled in a trial of the OX40 agonist ivuxolimab. These TCRs come from an adult with an advanced solid tumor such as melanoma, head and neck, liver or kidney cancer.

The chain recombines TRBV27 with TRBJ2-3, with 9 nucleotides matching TRBD2. CDR1 is MNHEY, CDR2 SMNVEV, per germline (reference sequence). The trim removed 6 bases at V and 0 bases at J, leaving 10 bases unmatched. The CDR3 is made up of 17 amino acids. CDR3 sequence (DNA): TGTGCCAGCAGCGGGGGGGAGCGGGAGGTCAGCACAGATACGCAGTATTTT. Translation gives CASSGGEREVSTDTQYF.

This chain connects TRBV12-5 to TRBJ1-1; D is possibly TRBD1 (5 bases). The CDR3 loop spans 14 amino acids. The V gene's germline CDR1 is LGHNT and CDR2 FRNRAP. Trimming removed 3 bases at V and 1 base at J, with 9 bases between. CDR3 region: CASGFFGGNTEAFF. The CDR3 DNA reads as TGTGCTAGTGGTTTTTTCGGGGGGAACACTGAAGCTTTCTTT.

J is TRBJ2-1 and V is TRBV7-9, with D perhaps matching TRBD1 or TRBD2 (5 bases each). The germline V gene has CDR1 SEHNR and CDR2 FQNEAQ (reference sequence). Trimming removed 8 bases from V and 0 bases from J, with 14 bases in between. The CDR3 has 15 amino acids. CDR3 residues: CASAYGTSSYNEQFF. DNA for the CDR3: TGTGCCAGCGCTTACGGGACCAGCTCCTACAATGAGCAGTTCTTC.

This clone was found once. The rearrangement joins TRBV28 to TRBJ2-7; 9 positions agree with TRBD1. CDR3 length: 15 residues. Germline assignment: CDR1 MDHEN and CDR2 SYDVKM. With V trimmed by 5 bases and J by 2 bases, 7 bases remained unmatched. CDR3: CASSATGGMPYEQYF. CDR3 DNA sequence: TGTGCCAGCAGTGCGACAGGGGGAATGCCCTACGAGCAGTACTTC.

The rearrangement links TRBV5-6 to TRBJ2-7; D not resolved. CDR1 is SGHDT, CDR2 YYEEEE, per germline. The CDR3 extends over 11 amino acids. V was clipped by 3 bases and J by 0 bases, with 1 base between them. The CDR3 loop is CASSYSYEQYF. CDR3 DNA sequence: TGTGCCAGCAGCTACTCCTACGAGCAGTACTTC.

This chain joins TRBV4-2 and TRBJ2-2, with D possibly being TRBD1 (5 bases). The CDR3 spans 14 residues. Trimming shortened V by 0 bases and J by 8 bases, and 10 bases separated the two germline ends. The germline V gene encodes CDR1 LGHNA and CDR2 YNFKEQ. The CDR3 region has the DNA TGTGCCAGCAGCCAAGAACAGGTGGAAGGGGAGCTGTTTTTT. Residues: CASSQEQVEGELFF.

This sequence joins TRBV11-1 and TRBJ2-1; D unclear. Germline assignment: CDR1 SGHAT and CDR2 FQDESV (reference sequence). CDR3 length: 13 residues. V was trimmed by 5 bases and J by 10 bases, leaving 15 bases between them. The CDR3 region has the DNA TGTGCCAGCAGCCCTGTACGGGCCGGGGAGCAGTTCTTC. This codes for CASSPVRAGEQFF.

The chain joins TRBV13 to TRBJ2-3; TRBD2 aligns across 10 bases. Germline values: CDR1 PRHDT, CDR2 FYEKMQ (reference sequence). The CDR3 is 19 residues long. V lost 6 bases to trimming and J lost 1 base; unmatched junction nucleotides: 16. The CDR3 is CASSLGLADPVGGTDTQYF. The CDR3 DNA is TGTGCCAGCAGTCTAGGACTAGCGGACCCAGTTGGGGGCACAGATACGCAGTATTTT.

The V and J genes are TRBV4-3 and TRBJ2-5; 7 nucleotides match TRBD2. The tail of the sequence fits TRBJ2-7 better, so the J call may be wrong. CDR3 length: 15 residues. Germline values: CDR1 LGHNA, CDR2 YSLEER. DNA for the CDR3: TGCGCCAGCAGCCCCTCCCAGCGGGGATACTACGAGCAGTACTTC. Protein product: CASSPSQRGYYEQYF.

The chain links TRBV9 to TRBJ2-1, with D possibly matching TRBD2 (5 bases). V dropped 6 bases and J dropped 5 bases, with 21 bases sitting between them. Germline V gene sequence: CDR1 SGDLS, CDR2 YYNGEE. The CDR3 is 16 amino acids. In DNA, the CDR3 is TGTGCCAGCAATCTGGCCCCCACTAGAGATGACAATGAGCAGTTCTTC. Its translation is CASNLAPTRDDNEQFF. Full variable domain (outside the CDR3, taken from reference TRBV9 and TRBJ2-1): DSGVTQTPKHLITATGQRVTLRCSPRSGDLSVYWYQQSLDQGLQFLIQYYNGEERAKGNILERFSAQQFPDLHSELNLSSLELGDSALYFCASNLAPTRDDNEQFFGPGTRLTVL.

This clone was seen only once. The chain recombines TRBV9 with TRBJ2-3; tentative D call: TRBD2 (6 bases). CDR3 length: 16 residues. Trimming removed 3 bases from V and 2 bases from J, with 16 bases in between. CDR1 and CDR2 (germline): SGDLS, YYNGEE. In DNA, the CDR3 is TGTGCCAGCAGCGCGTGGAGCGGGTCTGACACAGATACGCAGTATTTT. This sequence encodes CASSAWSGSDTDTQYF.

J is TRBJ1-1 and V is TRBV6-5; the match to TRBD1 covers 10 bases. Germline values: CDR1 MNHEY, CDR2 SVGAGI. The CDR3 consists of 13 residues. The J segment lost 7 bases and the V segment lost 5 bases, leaving 4 bases of the junction unmatched. CDR3 DNA sequence: TGTGCCAGCAGTCAGACAGGGGGCAGTGAAGCTTTCTTT. Translated: CASSQTGGSEAFF.

The genes are TRBV7-9 and TRBJ2-1, with no clear D. The CDR3 has 13 amino acids. With 3 bases removed from V and 9 bases from J, the gap between germline ends came to 12 bases. Germline CDR1 reads SEHNR; CDR2 reads FQNEAQ (reference sequence). CDR3 loop: CASSFTRLSEQFF. The CDR3 nucleotides are TGTGCCAGCAGCTTTACACGCCTCAGTGAGCAGTTCTTC. Filled out from reference TRBV7-9 and TRBJ2-1, the complete variable domain reads DTGVSQNPRHKITKRGQNVTFRCDPISEHNRLYWYRQTLGQGPEFLTYFQNEAQLEKSRLLSDRFSAERPKGSFSTLEIQRTEQGDSAMYLCASSFTRLSEQFFGPGTRLTVL.

V gene TRBV28 combines with J gene TRBJ2-2, with D hard to call. Germline V CDR1 and CDR2: MDHEN, SYDVKM. The CDR3 contains 15 residues. V was cut by 5 bases and J by 4 bases, with 14 bases left in between. The CDR3: CASSTPGLGTGELFF. CDR3 sequence (DNA): TGTGCCAGCAGTACTCCCGGGCTGGGCACCGGGGAGCTGTTTTTT.

The chain links TRBV4-1 to TRBJ2-7, with TRBD2 matching over 8 bases. CDR3 length: 15 residues. V shed 1 base, J shed 2 bases, and the junction held 4 bases outside the gene matches. Germline V CDR1 and CDR2: MGHRA, YSYEKL. CDR3 nucleotides: TGCGCCAGCAGCCAAGGGACTAGCCGAACCTACGAGCAGTACTTC. Translating gives CASSQGTSRTYEQYF.

The DNA for the CDR3 is TGTGCCAGCACCCTGCTTGGGACTAGCGGGAATGAGCAGTTCTTC. Translated, it gives CASTLLGTSGNEQFF. This chain uses TRBV6-5 with TRBJ2-1, with TRBD2 matching 12 bases. Trimming at V came to 7 bases and at J to 7 bases, leaving 8 bases not matched to a gene. The length of the CDR3 is 15 residues. The germline V gene encodes CDR1 MNHEY and CDR2 SVGAGI.

The J gene is TRBJ1-2, the V gene TRBV19, with 7 nucleotides matching TRBD1. Germline V gene data show CDR1 as LNHDA and CDR2 as SQIVND (reference sequence). The CDR3 spans 16 residues. J was trimmed by 0 bases and V by 4 bases; bases with no gene match: 8. The CDR3 reads CASSKEDRPPNYGYTF. The CDR3 DNA is TGTGCCAGTAGTAAGGAGGACAGGCCCCCTAACTATGGCTACACCTTC.

This chain uses TRBV9 with TRBJ1-1; D is ambiguous. Germline lookup yields CDR1 SGDLS and CDR2 YYNGEE. V was pared by 3 bases and J by 5 bases, with 11 bases between. This CDR3 contains 13 residues. CDR3 loop: CASSADGGTEAFF. CDR3 sequence (DNA): TGTGCCAGCAGCGCGGATGGTGGAACTGAAGCTTTCTTT. The full variable domain, completed using reference TRBV9 and TRBJ1-1, is DSGVTQTPKHLITATGQRVTLRCSPRSGDLSVYWYQQSLDQGLQFLIQYYNGEERAKGNILERFSAQQFPDLHSELNLSSLELGDSALYFCASSADGGTEAFFGQGTRLTVV.

This chain uses TRBV27 with TRBJ2-2; D ambiguous. Germline CDR1 reads MNHEY; CDR2 reads SMNVEV (reference sequence). The CDR3 has 14 amino acids. The V end was cut by 6 bases, the J end by 7 bases, with 15 bases between. Here the CDR3 DNA reads TGTGCCAGCAGCTACGCCCCTCCGGGCGGGGAGCTGTTTTTT. This gives the protein CASSYAPPGGELFF.

The count of this clone is one. This chain uses TRBV18 with TRBJ2-3; no clear D gene. Looked up from germline, CDR1 is KGHSH and CDR2 is LQKENI. This CDR3 has 12 residues. Trimming pared 2 bases from V and 6 bases from J, leaving 6 bases between. Here the CDR3 DNA reads TGTGCCAGCTCACCATTGGGGGATACGCAGTATTTT. Its protein product is CASSPLGDTQYF.

The chain carries TRBV19 and TRBJ1-1, with no clear D. Germline V gives CDR1 LNHDA, CDR2 SQIVND (reference sequence). V was pared by 6 bases and J by 5 bases, with 16 bases between. The CDR3 contains 14 residues. The CDR3 loop is CASREYGERTEAFF. The DNA for the CDR3 is TGTGCCAGTAGAGAGTATGGGGAAAGAACTGAAGCTTTCTTT.

The rearrangement joins TRBV5-5 to TRBJ2-1, with a tentative D call TRBD2 (6 bases). The CDR3 is made up of 15 amino acids. Germline-derived CDR1 and CDR2 are SGHKS and YYEKEE (reference sequence). Between the trimmed V and J ends, which lost 0 bases and 8 bases, there was a span of 15 bases. The CDR3 nucleotides are TGTGCCAGCAGCTTGGACGGACTTGGCGGGGATGAGCAGTTCTTC. Translating it yields CASSLDGLGGDEQFF. The complete variable domain, with remaining parts taken from reference TRBV5-5 and TRBJ2-1, reads DAGVTQSPTHLIKTRGQQVTLRCSPISGHKSVSWYQQVLGQGPQFIFQYYEKEERGRGNFPDRFSARQFPNYSSELNVNALLLGDSALYLCASSLDGLGGDEQFFGPGTRLTVL.

This clone was seen only once. This chain links TRBV4-1 with TRBJ2-7, with 9 bases lining up with TRBD2. V lost 4 bases and J lost 3; bases outside the gene matches: 10. Germline V gene sequence: CDR1 MGHRA, CDR2 YSYEKL. This CDR3 spans 16 amino acids. The CDR3 protein is CASSPTSGGTIYEQYF. The CDR3 coding sequence is TGCGCCAGCAGCCCGACTAGCGGAGGAACAATCTACGAGCAGTACTTC.

The chain joins TRBV19 to TRBJ1-1; tentative D call: TRBD1 (6 bases). CDR3 length equals 16 residues. Between the trimmed V and J ends, which lost 4 bases and 0 bases, there was a span of 15 bases. Germline values: CDR1 LNHDA, CDR2 SQIVND (reference sequence). CDR3 region: CASSTRYRELNTEAFF. DNA of the CDR3: TGTGCCAGTAGTACACGATACAGGGAATTGAACACTGAAGCTTTCTTT.

This clone has only a few counts. The V and J genes are TRBV5-8 and TRBJ2-7; no firm D call. Trimming cost V 0 bases and J 11 bases, with 12 bases left between them. The CDR3 covers 12 residues. Germline V lookup: CDR1 SGHTS, CDR2 YDEGEE. The CDR3 sequence: CASSLEGLEKYF. Here the CDR3 DNA reads TGTGCCAGCAGCTTGGAAGGGTTGGAGAAGTACTTC.